This TCR beta chain emerged from a study of CD8+ T cells in alopecia areata. For the study at large: Tofacitinib was taken orally by treated patients, and the dose was 5 to 10 mg twice daily. Once tofacitinib had been taken for 6 to 18 months, 6 months off drug followed. Study-level points and caveats: Scalp sequencing also captures normal skin's resident alphabeta T cells. Sharing of TCRs across patients appeared less clear than in mice, possibly for HLA-related reasons.

Following RNA extraction, reverse transcription yielded cDNA that acted as the sequencing template. Data came from immunoSEQ multiplex PCR; TCRdb stores just in-frame clones and leaves some out. The table lists approximately 150,000 clones, around 71% of them singletons. The V end lost 4 bases, the J end lost 4 bases, and 14 bases lay between the germline ends. The CDR3 spans 15 residues. From germline, CDR1 is MGHRA and CDR2 YSYEKL. On this clone itself: Its specificity is unknown.

The V gene is TRBV4-1, the J gene TRBJ1-3; D gene uncertain. Material: CD8+ T cells sorted from blood, obtained at week 0. The TCR sequence derives from a human donor with alopecia areata. For the CDR3, the DNA is TGCGCCAGCAGCCGCCTAGAAGCGTCGGGAAACACCATATATTTT. Its translation: CASSRLEASGNTIYF.